This T cell receptor beta chain was observed in a study of blood T cells in healthy people across ages. Study-level findings and limits: In these data, TCR beta diversity tracked strongly with naive T cell percentage.

PCR was performed a second time for roughly 6 to 12 cycles using a sample-barcoded 5' primer and a J-beta primer mix. TCRdb re-derived calls from the 5' RACE reads in MiXCR, one entry per CDR3 protein. This sample has 1.5 million to 2 million distinct CDR3 sequences; 49% occur once, and the top ten carry roughly 2%. The germline V gene encodes CDR1 MNHEY and CDR2 SVGEGT. Trimming took off 0 bases at V and 7 bases at J, with 25 bases between the two ends. The CDR3 runs 19 residues. On this clonotype itself: Its target is not known.

The sequence derives from a woman between 35 and 50 years old in good health. Sequenced input: blood. The chain recombines TRBV6-2 or TRBV6-3 with TRBJ1-5, with D possibly TRBD1 on 6 matching bases. In nucleotides, the CDR3 is TGTGCCAGCAGTTACTCGTACAGGGCTTTAACCCCTCCGGAGCAGCCCCAGCATTTT. Its translation is CASSYSYRALTPPEQPQHF.